These 9 T cell receptor beta chains were all obtained from the same sample, sequenced in a study of shared clonotypes between healthy human individuals. The method was immunoSEQ multiplex PCR; TCRdb's version includes in-frame clones alone and lacks a portion of them. The sample records fewer than 600,000 clones, 60% to 80% being singletons. Input material: PBMCs. These receptors originate from a woman aged 35 to 49 in good health. Some clones in this sample may be carry-over from other donors' samples.

As for this clone: With only one base between it and a far larger clone, this is likely a read error. The chain recombines TRBV29-1 with TRBJ2-4, with D perhaps assigned TRBD1 or TRBD2 (5 bases each). The CDR3 sequence is 14 residues long. Germline V CDR1 and CDR2: SQVTM, ANQGSEA. In DNA, the CDR3 is TGCAGCGTACTATTAGTCGGGGCCAAAACCATTCAGTACTTC. Amino acids: CSVLLVGAKTIQYF.

This clone was observed a few times. Other DNA sequences in this specimen translate into the identical CDR3. The rearrangement links TRBV7-8 to TRBJ2-1; D is unclear. Germline CDR1 reads SGHVS; CDR2 reads FQNEAQ. V was cut by 1 base and J by 10 bases, with 8 bases left in between. This CDR3 contains 12 residues. This chain's CDR3 is CASSLEYSEQFF. DNA of the CDR3: TGTGCCAGCAGCTTAGAGTACTCAGAGCAGTTCTTC.

The chain joins TRBV7-6 to TRBJ2-3; TRBD2 is a possible D gene (6 bases). The CDR3 extends over 15 amino acids. Trimming removed 5 bases at V and 4 bases at J, with 16 bases between. The germline V gene has CDR1 SGHVS and CDR2 FNYEAQ. The CDR3 loop is CASSPDGGTADTQYF. The CDR3 DNA is TGTGCCAGCAGCCCCGACGGGGGTACCGCAGATACGCAGTATTTT.

This chain uses TRBV6-1 with TRBJ1-1; D may be TRBD1 (6 bases). The CDR3 loop spans 15 amino acids. Germline V CDR1 and CDR2: MNHNS, SASEGT. The V end was cut by 1 base, the J end by 0 bases, with 9 bases between. This chain's CDR3 is CASSEVRDMNTEAFF. CDR3 nucleotides: TGTGCCAGCAGTGAAGTGAGGGACATGAACACTGAAGCTTTCTTT.

On this clone itself: A far larger clone is one nucleotide away, so this likely arose from a read error. Other DNA sequences in this sample translate to the same CDR3. The chain joins TRBV6-6 to TRBJ1-1; D uncertain. Germline V CDR1 and CDR2: MNHNY, SVGAGI (reference sequence). The V end lost 6 bases, the J end lost 1 base, and 9 bases lay between the germline ends. This CDR3 has 13 amino acids. This chain's CDR3 is CASRIQGNTEAFF. CDR3 nucleotides: TGTGCCAGCAGGATACAAGGGAACACTGAAGCTTTCTTT.

The chain combines TRBV5-1 with TRBJ1-2; D might be TRBD1 (6 bases). The V gene lost 0 bases and the J gene lost 2 bases, with 14 bases spanning the gap. Germline CDR1 and CDR2: SGHRS and YFSETQ. The CDR3 loop spans 16 amino acids. The CDR3 protein is CASSLAQGSVNYGYTF. For the CDR3, the DNA is TGCGCCAGCAGCTTGGCACAGGGTTCGGTAAACTATGGCTACACCTTC.

The V and J genes are TRBV29-1 and TRBJ2-3; no reliable D call. Deletions cut 2 bases from V and 6 bases from J, with 6 bases between. This CDR3 is 11 amino acids long. Germline-derived CDR1 and CDR2 are SQVTM and ANQGSEA. The CDR3 sequence is CSVEFVDTQYF. The CDR3 nucleotides are TGCAGCGTTGAATTTGTGGATACGCAGTATTTT.

This clone has a handful of counts. The chain uses TRBV14 and TRBJ2-7, with D possibly being TRBD1 (6 bases). The length of the CDR3 is 15 residues. Germline assignment: CDR1 SGHDN and CDR2 FVKESK. V lost 0 bases and J lost 3, with 12 bases in between. This chain's CDR3 is CASSQEAGENYEQYF. In nucleotides, the CDR3 is TGTGCCAGCAGCCAAGAGGCAGGGGAGAACTACGAGCAGTACTTC.

V usage is TRBV5-1 and J usage is TRBJ1-4; D not certain. The CDR3 extends over 14 amino acids. Germline V gene data show CDR1 as SGHRS and CDR2 as YFSETQ. Trimming took off 2 bases at V and 5 bases at J, with 10 bases between the two ends. The chain's CDR3 is CASSLVPANEKLFF. The CDR3 coding sequence is TGCGCCAGCAGCTTAGTCCCGGCAAATGAAAAACTGTTTTTT.